Reported below is one T cell receptor beta chain. Unmatched junction bases numbered 3, after V lost 3 bases and J lost 0 bases. This CDR3 is built from 17 residues. Germline V gives CDR1 MNHEY, CDR2 SMNVEV (reference sequence). The data derive from a study of blood T cell repertoires in COVID-19. As for the study in general: Sources were T cells, B-cell-depleted T cells, or PBMCs; the material itself was cDNA or gDNA.

Authors' data handling: Amplifying reference gene primers gave estimates of nucleated cell counts. Here immunoSEQ multiplex PCR was the method, and the copy in TCRdb shows in-frame clones only, minus some. V, J and clone size reflect that table, while D and trimming were determined from the DNA. The sample lists a few hundred thousand clones, 88% occurring once. The chain couples TRBV27 to TRBJ2-7; TRBD2 aligns across 15 bases. This sequence originates from a woman aged 25 to 45 who had recovered from COVID-19. Specimen: peripheral blood. CDR3 coding DNA: TGTGCCAGCAGTTTGAAGGGACTAGCGGGGGGCTCCTACGAGCAGTACTTC. Translation gives CASSLKGLAGGSYEQYF.